Listed below are T cell receptor beta chains from one sample, sequenced in a study of blood T cells in healthy people across ages. TCRdb reprocessed the 5' RACE reads via MiXCR and lists one record per CDR3 protein. The sample lists roughly 1.9 million distinct CDR3 sequences, more than 35% occurring once. The sample comprised blood. The receptor set was obtained from a human donor in good health. CDR3s leave out the opening cysteine and the closing phenylalanine or tryptophan. D genes are given only for firm matches.

d_gene: .; v_gene: TRBV29-1; j_gene: TRBJ2-7; CDR3aa: SVRDRDGFYEQY
d_gene: .; v_gene: TRBV20-1; j_gene: TRBJ2-7; CDR3aa: SARDAIYRAAYEQY
d_gene: .; v_gene: TRBV7-8; j_gene: TRBJ1-5; CDR3aa: ASSPLIDVYSNQPQH
d_gene: .; v_gene: TRBV27; j_gene: TRBJ1-1; CDR3aa: ASSLLPGRANTEAF
d_gene: TRBD1; v_gene: TRBV11-3; j_gene: TRBJ2-7; CDR3aa: ASQDRDDYEQY
d_gene: TRBD1; v_gene: TRBV15; j_gene: TRBJ2-5; CDR3aa: ATSTLGQGWWETQY
d_gene: .; v_gene: TRBV18; j_gene: TRBJ2-7; CDR3aa: ASSPETGGEQY
d_gene: .; v_gene: TRBV12-3/TRBV12-4; j_gene: TRBJ2-3; CDR3aa: ASSYTGTDTQY
d_gene: .; v_gene: TRBV4-1; j_gene: TRBJ1-6; CDR3aa: ASSLRGESRNSPLH
d_gene: TRBD2; v_gene: TRBV3-1; j_gene: TRBJ2-7; CDR3aa: ASSQVGGGYEQY
d_gene: .; v_gene: TRBV7-3; j_gene: TRBJ1-1; CDR3aa: ASSSRRRGANTEAF
d_gene: TRBD1; v_gene: TRBV15; j_gene: TRBJ2-7; CDR3aa: ATSRASGGRSYEQY
d_gene: .; v_gene: TRBV10-3; j_gene: TRBJ1-5; CDR3aa: AIRDPGQPQH
d_gene: TRBD1; v_gene: TRBV12-5; j_gene: TRBJ1-2; CDR3aa: ASGLGDRTLYGYT
d_gene: .; v_gene: TRBV28; j_gene: TRBJ2-3; CDR3aa: ASSFGRGHGDTQY
d_gene: .; v_gene: TRBV29-1; j_gene: .; CDR3aa: SVEDHPRPGETQY
d_gene: .; v_gene: TRBV11-1; j_gene: TRBJ2-3; CDR3aa: ASSVRRGSTDTQY
d_gene: .; v_gene: TRBV7-2; j_gene: TRBJ2-4; CDR3aa: ASSSRAVKNIQY
d_gene: TRBD2; v_gene: TRBV7-3; j_gene: TRBJ2-5; CDR3aa: ASSPRYSGLAGVRFETQY
d_gene: .; v_gene: TRBV6-2/TRBV6-3; j_gene: TRBJ2-1; CDR3aa: ASSYTRGMTGTYNEQF
d_gene: TRBD2; v_gene: TRBV12-3/TRBV12-4; j_gene: TRBJ2-5; CDR3aa: ASSFLRGGGVEETQY
d_gene: .; v_gene: TRBV7-9; j_gene: TRBJ1-1; CDR3aa: ASRQIEFTEAF
d_gene: .; v_gene: TRBV6-6; j_gene: TRBJ2-1; CDR3aa: ASIARTGVNEQF
d_gene: TRBD1; v_gene: TRBV12-3/TRBV12-4; j_gene: TRBJ1-6; CDR3aa: ASTMDRGHNSPLH
d_gene: .; v_gene: TRBV12-3/TRBV12-4; j_gene: TRBJ2-2; CDR3aa: ASSLRQAGGELF
d_gene: TRBD1; v_gene: TRBV7-9; j_gene: TRBJ1-2; CDR3aa: ASSPTSGQGLYGYT
d_gene: TRBD1; v_gene: TRBV2; j_gene: TRBJ2-5; CDR3aa: ASSEGQGMETQY
d_gene: .; v_gene: TRBV11-2; j_gene: .; CDR3aa: ASSLDWLSEQY
d_gene: TRBD2; v_gene: TRBV20-1; j_gene: TRBJ2-3; CDR3aa: SASAGGRLYTQY
d_gene: TRBD2; v_gene: TRBV20-1; j_gene: TRBJ2-7; CDR3aa: SARVLTSASSYEQY
d_gene: TRBD1; v_gene: TRBV7-2; j_gene: TRBJ1-2; CDR3aa: TSSPDRVDYT
d_gene: .; v_gene: TRBV20-1; j_gene: TRBJ2-1; CDR3aa: SAQGRYDEQF
d_gene: TRBD2; v_gene: TRBV4-2; j_gene: TRBJ2-3; CDR3aa: ASSRRLAGGGNTDTQY
d_gene: .; v_gene: TRBV2; j_gene: TRBJ2-7; CDR3aa: ASSERQGVNEQY
d_gene: .; v_gene: TRBV29-1; j_gene: TRBJ2-5; CDR3aa: SGGDVETQY
d_gene: TRBD1; v_gene: TRBV29-1; j_gene: TRBJ1-2; CDR3aa: SVESTKGQNYGYT
d_gene: .; v_gene: TRBV7-2; j_gene: TRBJ2-7; CDR3aa: ASSSAGSYEQY
d_gene: .; v_gene: TRBV7-2; j_gene: TRBJ2-1; CDR3aa: ASRRGAPSSYNEQF
d_gene: TRBD1; v_gene: TRBV10-3; j_gene: TRBJ2-7; CDR3aa: AIRPPGQAYEQY
d_gene: .; v_gene: TRBV21-1; j_gene: TRBJ2-5; CDR3aa: ASSKCPTRSYQETQY
d_gene: .; v_gene: TRBV6-2/TRBV6-3; j_gene: TRBJ1-6; CDR3aa: ASSYWQGKDSPLH
d_gene: TRBD2; v_gene: TRBV7-2; j_gene: TRBJ2-5; CDR3aa: ASSLVGSGAQETQY
d_gene: TRBD1; v_gene: TRBV29-1; j_gene: TRBJ2-3; CDR3aa: SVTPPGQGVGDTQY
d_gene: .; v_gene: TRBV12-3/TRBV12-4; j_gene: TRBJ2-1; CDR3aa: ASSPHFPEDNEQF
d_gene: .; v_gene: TRBV7-2; j_gene: TRBJ2-5; CDR3aa: ASSFGLGGGETQY
d_gene: .; v_gene: TRBV6-6; j_gene: TRBJ1-5; CDR3aa: ASSYIGLGSNQPQH
d_gene: TRBD1; v_gene: TRBV11-2; j_gene: TRBJ1-1; CDR3aa: ASSWTGLAEAF
d_gene: TRBD2; v_gene: TRBV5-1; j_gene: TRBJ2-7; CDR3aa: ASSPVRGAYEQY